This TCR beta chain was recorded in a study of control samples from healthy donors and cancer patients. Sequenced by immunoSEQ multiplex PCR; TCRdb stores in-frame clones only, minus some. The sample shows some 150,000 clones, less than 95% of them seen only once. Sequencing was performed on blood. The TCR originated in a man between 18 and 29 years old in good health.

CDR3 residues: CAWAPGTGFNQPQHF. CDR3 nucleotide sequence: TGTGCCTGGGCCCCCGGGACAGGATTTAATCAGCCCCAGCATTTT. The genes are TRBV30 and TRBJ1-5; 8 bases line up with TRBD1. The J segment lost 4 bases and the V segment lost 5 bases, leaving 10 bases of the junction unmatched. The CDR3 is 15 residues long. Germline-derived CDR1 and CDR2 are GTSNPN and SVGIG (reference sequence).